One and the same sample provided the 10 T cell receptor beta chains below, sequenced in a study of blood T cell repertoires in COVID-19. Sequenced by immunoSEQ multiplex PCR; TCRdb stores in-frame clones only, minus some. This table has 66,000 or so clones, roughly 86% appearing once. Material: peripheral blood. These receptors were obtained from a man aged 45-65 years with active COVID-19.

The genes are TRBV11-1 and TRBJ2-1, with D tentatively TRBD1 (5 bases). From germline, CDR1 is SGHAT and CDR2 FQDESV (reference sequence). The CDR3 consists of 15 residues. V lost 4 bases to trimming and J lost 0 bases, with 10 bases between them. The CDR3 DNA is TGTGCCAGCAGCTGGGGAAGGGGCTCCTACAATGAGCAGTTCTTC. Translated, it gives CASSWGRGSYNEQFF. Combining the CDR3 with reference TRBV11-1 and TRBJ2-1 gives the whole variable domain EAEVAQSPRYKITEKSQAVAFWCDPISGHATLYWYRQILGQGPELLVQFQDESVVDDSQLPKDRFSAERLKGVDSTLKIQPAELGDSAMYLCASSWGRGSYNEQFFGPGTRLTVL.

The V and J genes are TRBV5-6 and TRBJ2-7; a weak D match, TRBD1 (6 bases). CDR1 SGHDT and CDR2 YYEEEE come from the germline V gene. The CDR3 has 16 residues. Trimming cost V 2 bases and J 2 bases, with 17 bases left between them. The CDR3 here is CASSFSPTGQAYEQYV. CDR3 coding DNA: TGTGCCAGCAGCTTCAGTCCTACAGGGCAAGCCTACGAGCAGTACGTC.

DNA of the CDR3: TGTGCCAGCAGCCTATCTAGAAATACGCAGTATTTT. It translates to CASSLSRNTQYF. This chain links TRBV7-2 with TRBJ2-3; no clear D. Trimming shortened V by 5 bases and J by 7 bases, and 10 bases separated the two germline ends. The CDR3 extends over 12 amino acids. Per the germline V gene, CDR1 is SGHTA and CDR2 is FQGNSA.

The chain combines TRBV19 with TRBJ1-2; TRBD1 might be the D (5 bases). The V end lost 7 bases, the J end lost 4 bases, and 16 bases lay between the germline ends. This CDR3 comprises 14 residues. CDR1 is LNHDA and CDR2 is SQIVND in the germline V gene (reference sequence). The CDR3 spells CASTQWGVGYGYTF. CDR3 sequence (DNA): TGTGCCAGTACCCAGTGGGGCGTCGGCTATGGCTACACCTTC.

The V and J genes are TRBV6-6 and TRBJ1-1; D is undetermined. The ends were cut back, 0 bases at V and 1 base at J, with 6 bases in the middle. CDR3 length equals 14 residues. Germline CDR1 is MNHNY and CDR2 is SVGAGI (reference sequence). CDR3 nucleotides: TGTGCCAGCAGTTACTCAGAGGGGAACACTGAAGCTTTCTTT. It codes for CASSYSEGNTEAFF.

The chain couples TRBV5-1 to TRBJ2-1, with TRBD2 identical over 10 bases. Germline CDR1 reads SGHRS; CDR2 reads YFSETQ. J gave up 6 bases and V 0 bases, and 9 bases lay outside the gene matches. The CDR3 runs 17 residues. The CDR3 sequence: CASSLVPSGRGANEQFF. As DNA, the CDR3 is TGCGCCAGCAGCTTGGTGCCTAGCGGGAGAGGGGCCAATGAGCAGTTCTTC.

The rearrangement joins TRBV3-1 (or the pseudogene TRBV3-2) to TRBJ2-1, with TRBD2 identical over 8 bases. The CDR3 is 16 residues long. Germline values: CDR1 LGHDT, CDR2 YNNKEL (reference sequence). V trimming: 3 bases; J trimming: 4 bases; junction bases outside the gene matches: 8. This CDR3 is CASSHTGLGTYNEQFF. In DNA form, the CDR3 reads TGTGCCAGCAGCCATACGGGACTAGGGACTTACAATGAGCAGTTCTTC.

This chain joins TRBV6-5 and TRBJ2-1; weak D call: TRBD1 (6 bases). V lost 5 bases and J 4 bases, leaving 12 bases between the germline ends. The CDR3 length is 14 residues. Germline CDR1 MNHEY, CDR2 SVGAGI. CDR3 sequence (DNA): TGTGCCAGCAGTCTTTACAGGGAATACAATGAGCAGTTCTTC. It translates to CASSLYREYNEQFF.

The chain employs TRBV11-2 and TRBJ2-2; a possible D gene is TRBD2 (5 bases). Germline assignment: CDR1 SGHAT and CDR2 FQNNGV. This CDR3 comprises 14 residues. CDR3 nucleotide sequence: TGTGCGTCGACTTTGGGAGTTTCGACCGGGGAGCTGTTTTTT. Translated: CASTLGVSTGELFF. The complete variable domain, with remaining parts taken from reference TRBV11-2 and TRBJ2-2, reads EAGVAQSPRYKIIEKRQSVAFWCNPISGHATLYWYQQILGQGPKLLIQFQNNGVVDDSQLPKDRFSAERLKGVDSTLKIQPAKLEDSAVYLCASTLGVSTGELFFGEGSRLTVL.

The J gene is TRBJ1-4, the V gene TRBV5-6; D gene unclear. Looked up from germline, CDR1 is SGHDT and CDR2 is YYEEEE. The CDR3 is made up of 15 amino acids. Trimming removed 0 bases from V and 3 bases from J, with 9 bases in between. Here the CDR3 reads CASSLALGANEKLFF. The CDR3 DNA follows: TGTGCCAGCAGCTTGGCCTTGGGAGCTAATGAAAAACTGTTTTTT.